This passage covers 5 T cell receptor beta chains from one sample sequenced in a study of T cell responses to AZD1222 COVID-19 vaccine. Produced via immunoSEQ multiplex PCR; TCRdb's table is partial and in-frame only. The profile shows 210,000 or so clones, roughly 94% of them singletons. This sample comprised peripheral blood, obtained 28 days after the second dose of the MenACWY control vaccine. These receptors were taken from an adult who received the MenACWY meningococcal vaccine as a control.

This rearrangement joins TRBV9 to TRBJ2-1; the match to TRBD2 covers 9 bases. Germline-derived CDR1 and CDR2 are SGDLS and YYNGEE. Trimming took 0 bases from V and 5 from J; bases not matched to a gene: 6. The CDR3 loop spans 16 amino acids. CDR3 DNA sequence: TGTGCCAGCAGCGTAGGTCCTAGCGGGATCGACAATGAGCAGTTCTTC. It translates to CASSVGPSGIDNEQFF.

The chain joins TRBV9 to TRBJ2-1; TRBD2 aligns across 10 bases. The CDR3 totals 15 residues. V lost 3 bases to trimming and J lost 5 bases; unmatched junction nucleotides: 5. From germline, CDR1 is SGDLS and CDR2 YYNGEE. CDR3 loop: CASSGGGLADNEQFF. CDR3 nucleotides: TGTGCCAGCAGCGGGGGAGGACTAGCGGACAATGAGCAGTTCTTC.

The chain couples TRBV7-2 to TRBJ1-3, with D perhaps matching TRBD1 (5 bases). Germline lookup yields CDR1 SGHTA and CDR2 FQGNSA. The CDR3 is made up of 17 amino acids. Trimming stripped 5 bases from V and 4 bases from J, with 21 bases between. The CDR3 DNA is TGTGCCAGCAGCCTCGGGGGGGGTGCATCAAAAGGAAACACCATATATTTT. Protein sequence: CASSLGGGASKGNTIYF.

The V call is TRBV19, the J call TRBJ1-1; D remains ambiguous. Trimming removed 6 bases from V and 0 bases from J, with 14 bases in between. The CDR3 sequence is 15 residues long. Per the germline V gene, CDR1 is LNHDA and CDR2 is SQIVND (reference sequence). The CDR3 sequence is CASRSMGRVNTEAFF. CDR3 sequence (DNA): TGTGCCAGTAGGAGTATGGGCCGCGTGAACACTGAAGCTTTCTTT.

The genes are TRBV28 and TRBJ1-1; D is unclear. Germline V lookup: CDR1 MDHEN, CDR2 SYDVKM. Trimming shortened V by 6 bases and J by 8 bases, and 19 bases separated the two germline ends. The length of the CDR3 is 14 residues. The DNA for the CDR3 is TGTGCCAGCAGCCCCGCTCCGGGAGGATCCGAAGCTTTCTTT. This codes for CASSPAPGGSEAFF. Full variable domain (rest looked up from reference TRBV28 and TRBJ1-1): DVKVTQSSRYLVKRTGEKVFLECVQDMDHENMFWYRQDPGLGLRLIYFSYDVKMKEKGDIPEGYSVSREKKERFSLILESASTNQTSMYLCASSPAPGGSEAFFGQGTRLTVV.